The T cell receptor (beta chain) under discussion was sequenced for a study of spatial heterogeneity in lung cancer. Study overall: Detection consistently yielded more beta chains than alpha chains. General study findings and limits: How many expanded intratumoral alpha and beta TCRs were present tracked the tumor mutation count, which was a count of nonsynonymous mutations.

V was trimmed by 6 bases and J by 1 base, leaving 16 bases between them. The germline V gene has CDR1 KGHSH and CDR2 LQKENI. This CDR3 is 16 amino acids long. Each TCR cDNA molecule bore a unique molecular identifier. TCRdb analysed the 5' RACE reads with MiXCR anew, one entry per CDR3 protein. The table records 13,000 or so distinct CDR3 sequences, roughly 3.4% of them present only once. In this sample, this clonotype is large (0.1 to 1%). The antigen remains unidentified. Time point described: sample taken at primary tumor resection. There were some 70 donors, all of them untreated patients with early-stage non-small cell lung cancer. Unsorted samples of tumor, nontumor lung or frozen PBMC had their whole RNA sequenced.

The V gene is TRBV18, the J gene TRBJ1-5; D is possibly TRBD1 (6 bases). The TCR was taken from a male donor with early-stage non-small cell lung cancer. Here the sequenced sample was lung tumor tissue, taken at surgery. The CDR3 loop is CASSSRGGSSNQPQHF. As DNA, the CDR3 is TGTGCCAGCTCCTCAAGGGGGGGTTCGAGCAATCAGCCCCAGCATTTT. Drawing the rest from reference TRBV18 and TRBJ1-5, the complete variable domain is NAGVMQNPRHLVRRRGQEARLRCSPMKGHSHVYWYRQLPEEGLKFMVYLQKENIIDESGMPKERFSAEFPKEGPSILRIQQVVRGDSAAYFCASSSRGGSSNQPQHFGDGTRLSIL.